This T cell receptor (beta chain) was found in a study of shared clonotypes between healthy human individuals. The CDR3 has 15 amino acids. CDR1 and CDR2 from the germline V gene are SGHTA and FQGNSA. Trimming left V 5 bases short and J 2 bases short, with 16 bases between. Splitting of each subset's genomic DNA was done evenly across several immunoSEQ plates. TCRdb's copy holds only in-frame clones and misses some; the assay was immunoSEQ multiplex PCR. The sample holds about 960,000 clones, around 80% seen once. The V and J genes are TRBV7-2 and TRBJ2-7, with D tentatively TRBD1 (5 bases). Sequenced sample: memory CD4+ T cells sorted from blood. The subset denotes: CD45RA-negative fraction. This clonotype was sampled from a man aged 18 to 35 in good health. In nucleotides, the CDR3 is TGTGCCAGCAGCCCCGGCTCGGGCAGGGCCTACGAGCAGTACTTC. Its translation is CASSPGSGRAYEQYF.